These 2 T cell receptor beta chains originate from one sample sequenced in a study of spatial heterogeneity in lung cancer. The study, taken as a whole, reports: Tumors with more nonsynonymous mutations had more expanded intratumoral alpha and beta TCRs.

In TCRdb, the 5' RACE reads were re-called with MiXCR into one record per CDR3 protein. The sample shows 5,500 to 7,500 distinct CDR3 sequences, 13% to 15% of them seen only once. Their antigen targets remain unknown. Time point noted: sample taken at primary tumor resection. The input for sequencing was lung tumor tissue, taken at surgery. These receptors were collected from a male donor with early-stage non-small cell lung cancer.

This clonotype was counted at least ten times. This beta chain is a stray read from a library made for alpha chains; its abundance is not meaningful. This rearrangement joins TRBV5-1 to TRBJ1-1, with D perhaps matching TRBD1 (5 bases). The CDR3 runs to 13 residues. Deletions cut 4 bases from V and 10 bases from J, with 17 bases between. Germline lookup yields CDR1 SGHRS and CDR2 YFSETQ. The CDR3 nucleotides are TGCGCCAGCAGCCCGGAAGGGGATAGACGAGCTTTCTTT. Its translation: CASSPEGDRRAFF.

In its sample, this clonotype was seen many times. This beta chain is an unintended read in a library built for alpha chains; its size means little. The V call is TRBV28, the J call TRBJ1-3, with D hard to call. There are 15 residues in the CDR3. V lost 7 bases, J lost 4 bases, and 17 bases lay in between. CDR1 and CDR2 from the germline V gene are MDHEN and SYDVKM. In DNA, the CDR3 is TGTGCCAGCACTACTGGAAGGGAAGTCGGAAACACCATATATTTT. This translates into CASTTGREVGNTIYF.